A single sample gave rise to the 2 T cell receptor beta chains below, sequenced in a study of T-cell memory formation after mild COVID-19. TCRdb re-called the 5' RACE reads through MiXCR, storing one row per CDR3 protein. The sample consists of about 390,000 distinct CDR3 sequences, roughly 15% of them appearing once. Source material: PBMCs or a T cell subset sorted from them (not recorded which). Source of these receptors: a man aged 18 to 29 who had mild COVID-19 (a few samples of this study predate the infection). Cell type and time point are not known.

The J gene is TRBJ2-7, the V gene TRBV4-3; TRBD1 matches at 9 bases. Germline V gene sequence: CDR1 LGHNA, CDR2 YSLEER. This CDR3 has 16 residues. Losses at the gene ends were 3 bases for V and 4 bases for J; bases not matched to a gene: 10. The chain's CDR3 is CASSHWTGALVYEQYF. CDR3 DNA sequence: TGCGCCAGCAGCCACTGGACAGGGGCCCTTGTATACGAGCAGTACTTC.

The rearrangement uses TRBV27 and TRBJ2-1; D perhaps matches TRBD1 (6 bases). The V end was cut by 2 bases, the J end by 5 bases, with 10 bases between. The CDR3 contains 14 residues. Germline CDR1 reads MNHEY; CDR2 reads SMNVEV (reference sequence). The CDR3 coding sequence is TGTGCCAGCAGTTTAATGACAGGCGACAATGAGCAGTTCTTC. Translating gives CASSLMTGDNEQFF.